The TCR beta chain under discussion was sequenced for a study of PD-L1 blockade in urothelial cancer. Study information: Patients, treated from about 2014 onward, received atezolizumab 1,200 mg intravenously every 3 weeks. Each participant's history included 0 to 3 prior chemotherapy regimens. Analysis of the blood was performed 3 weeks (second dose) and 6 weeks after treatment start.

CDR3 length: 12 residues. Trimming removed 6 bases at V and 10 bases at J, with 12 bases between. Germline lookup yields CDR1 KGHSH and CDR2 LQKENI. Produced via immunoSEQ multiplex PCR; TCRdb's table is partial and in-frame only. The sample gives roughly 100,000 clones, roughly 90% of which show up once; around 1% is in the top ten. Time point denoted: pretreatment peripheral blood. This clone was seen a few times. This chain joins TRBV18 and TRBJ1-4; maybe TRBD1 (6 bases). The receptor comes from an elderly woman with urothelial cancer. The starting material was PBMCs, obtained around atezolizumab (anti-PD-L1) treatment. The CDR3 coding sequence is TGTGCCAGCTCCCAGGGGTTGGGAAAACTGTTTTTT. Translation gives CASSQGLGKLFF.